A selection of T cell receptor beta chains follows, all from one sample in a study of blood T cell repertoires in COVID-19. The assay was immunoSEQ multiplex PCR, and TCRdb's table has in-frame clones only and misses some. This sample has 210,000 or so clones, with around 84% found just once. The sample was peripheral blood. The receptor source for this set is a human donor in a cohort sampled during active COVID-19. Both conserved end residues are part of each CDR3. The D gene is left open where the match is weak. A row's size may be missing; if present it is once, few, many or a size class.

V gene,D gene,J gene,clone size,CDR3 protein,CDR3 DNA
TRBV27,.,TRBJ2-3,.,CASRGRGTQYF,TGTGCCAGCAGGGGTCGAGGTACGCAGTATTTT
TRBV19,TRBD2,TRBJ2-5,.,CASSPRTSGGQETQYF,TGTGCCAGTAGTCCCCGAACTAGCGGGGGCCAAGAGACCCAGTACTTC
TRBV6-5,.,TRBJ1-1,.,CATGRGRAFF,TGTGCCACCGGACGGGGAAGAGCTTTCTTT
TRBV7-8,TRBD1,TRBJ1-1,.,CASRLPGQPYEAFF,TGTGCCAGCAGACTTCCGGGACAGCCTTATGAAGCTTTCTTT
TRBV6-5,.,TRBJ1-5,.,CASSDRHSNQPQHF,TGTGCCAGCAGCGACAGGCACAGCAATCAGCCCCAGCATTTT
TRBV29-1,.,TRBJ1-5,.,CSVGGNSNQPQHF,TGCAGCGTAGGGGGAAATAGCAATCAGCCCCAGCATTTT
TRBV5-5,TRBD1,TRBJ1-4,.,CASSFGQGEEKLFF,TGTGCCAGCAGCTTCGGACAGGGGGAAGAAAAACTGTTTTTT
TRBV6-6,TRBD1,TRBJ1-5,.,CASSPRDRGVQPQHF,TGTGCCAGCAGTCCCCGGGACAGGGGAGTTCAGCCCCAGCATTTT
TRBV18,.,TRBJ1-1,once,CASSPFREDTEAFF,TGTGCCAGCTCACCTTTTAGGGAGGACACTGAAGCTTTCTTT
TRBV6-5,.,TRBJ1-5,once,CASSYSAVNQPQHF,TGTGCCAGCAGTTACTCGGCAGTTAATCAGCCCCAGCATTTT
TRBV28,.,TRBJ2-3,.,CASSSGAEDTQYF,TGTGCCAGCAGTTCGGGAGCCGAAGATACGCAGTATTTT
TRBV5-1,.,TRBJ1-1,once,CASSYRRGTEAFF,TGCGCCAGCAGCTACAGAAGGGGCACTGAAGCTTTCTTT
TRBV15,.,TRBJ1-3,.,CATSRDLRTIYF,TGTGCCACCAGCAGAGATCTCAGGACCATATATTTT
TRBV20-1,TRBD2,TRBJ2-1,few,CSASSAGGPSYNEQFF,TGCAGTGCTAGTTCTGCGGGGGGGCCATCCTACAATGAGCAGTTCTTC
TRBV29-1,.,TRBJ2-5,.,CSVASSQETQYF,TGCAGCGTAGCTAGCTCCCAAGAGACCCAGTACTTC
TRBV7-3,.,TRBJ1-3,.,CASSPFGNGNTIYF,TGTGCCAGCAGCCCTTTCGGGAATGGAAACACCATATATTTT
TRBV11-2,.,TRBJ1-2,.,CASSLDRINGYTF,TGTGCCAGCAGCTTAGACAGAATAAATGGCTACACCTTC
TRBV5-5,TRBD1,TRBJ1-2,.,CASSSGQNYGYTF,TGTGCCAGCAGCTCGGGACAGAACTATGGCTACACCTTC